This entry lists 7 T cell receptor beta chains sequenced from one sample in a study of T cells in Graves' hyperthyroidism and ophthalmopathy. RNA transcripts gave rise to amplified TCR beta CDR3 regions. The HTBI primer set served for first-round RT-PCR of the TCR CDR3. TCRdb re-analysed the multiplex PCR reads in MiXCR, keeping a single row per CDR3 protein. The table lists about 500,000 distinct CDR3 sequences, about 16% of them singletons. Material for sequencing was blood. These receptors were collected from a woman in her twenties or thirties with Graves' ophthalmopathy.

The chain combines TRBV2 with TRBJ2-5; D gene uncertain. V was pared by 4 bases and J by 5 bases, with 11 bases between. The CDR3 runs to 13 residues. Germline CDR1 is SNHLY and CDR2 is FYNNEI. CDR3: CASSASWKETQYF. The CDR3, as DNA: TGTGCCAGCAGTGCGTCGTGGAAGGAGACCCAGTACTTC. The full variable domain, with the rest looked up from reference TRBV2 and TRBJ2-5, is EPEVTQTPSHQVTQMGQEVILRCVPISNHLYFYWYRQILGQKVEFLVSFYNNEISEKSEIFDDQFSVERPDGSNFTLKIRSTKLEDSAMYFCASSASWKETQYFGPGTRLLVL.

The rearrangement joins TRBV2 to TRBJ2-4, with a tentative D call TRBD1 (5 bases). The CDR3 sequence is 18 residues long. V lost 1 base, J lost 0 bases, and 16 bases lay in between. Germline V lookup: CDR1 SNHLY, CDR2 FYNNEI. CDR3: CASSEVLGRVGAKNIQYF. Here the CDR3 DNA reads TGTGCCAGCAGTGAAGTATTGGGCAGGGTGGGAGCCAAAAACATTCAGTACTTC.

This sequence joins TRBV5-6 and TRBJ2-6, with D unclear. The CDR3 is 17 residues long. Trimming pared 4 bases from V and 1 base from J, leaving 15 bases between. The germline V gene encodes CDR1 SGHDT and CDR2 YYEEEE. The CDR3 coding sequence is TGTGCCAGCAGCCCTCTCGACGGCCTTTCTGGGGCCAACGTCCTGACTTTC. Its translation is CASSPLDGLSGANVLTF.

There are many counts of this clonotype. The V call is TRBV20-1, the J call TRBJ2-7, with D tentatively TRBD1 (6 bases). The CDR3 is 11 residues long. V was clipped by 6 bases and J by 4 bases, with 10 bases between them. Germline V CDR1 and CDR2: DFQATT, SNEGSKA (reference sequence). The CDR3 reads CSAPRGYEQYF. In nucleotides, the CDR3 is TGCAGTGCCCCGAGGGGGTACGAGCAGTACTTC.

The chain combines TRBV3-1 with TRBJ2-7; tentatively, D is TRBD2 (6 bases). Germline assignment: CDR1 LGHDT and CDR2 YNNKEL (reference sequence). This CDR3 is 16 amino acids long. V was clipped by 0 bases and J by 2 bases, with 14 bases between them. CDR3 sequence: CASSQDLAGTTYEQYF. The CDR3 DNA sequence: TGTGCCAGCAGCCAAGATTTGGCGGGAACCACCTACGAGCAGTACTTC.

The DNA of the CDR3 is TGCGCCAGCAGTTGGGTGGGTGGGACTGAAGCTTTCTTT. Translating it yields CASSWVGGTEAFF. V usage is TRBV5-1 and J usage is TRBJ1-1; D call uncertain. Between the trimmed V and J ends, which lost 5 bases and 5 bases, there was a span of 13 bases. CDR1 and CDR2 from the germline V gene are SGHRS and YFSETQ. The CDR3 length is 13 residues.

Many counts were recorded for this clonotype. The chain joins TRBV20-1 to TRBJ2-5; D gene unclear. Germline V gene data show CDR1 as DFQATT and CDR2 as SNEGSKA (reference sequence). The V and J ends lost 0 bases and 1 base respectively, with 15 bases between them. CDR3 length: 16 amino acids. The CDR3 region is CSARDAFKRVQETQYF. The CDR3 DNA reads TGCAGTGCTAGAGACGCCTTTAAAAGGGTCCAAGAGACCCAGTACTTC.